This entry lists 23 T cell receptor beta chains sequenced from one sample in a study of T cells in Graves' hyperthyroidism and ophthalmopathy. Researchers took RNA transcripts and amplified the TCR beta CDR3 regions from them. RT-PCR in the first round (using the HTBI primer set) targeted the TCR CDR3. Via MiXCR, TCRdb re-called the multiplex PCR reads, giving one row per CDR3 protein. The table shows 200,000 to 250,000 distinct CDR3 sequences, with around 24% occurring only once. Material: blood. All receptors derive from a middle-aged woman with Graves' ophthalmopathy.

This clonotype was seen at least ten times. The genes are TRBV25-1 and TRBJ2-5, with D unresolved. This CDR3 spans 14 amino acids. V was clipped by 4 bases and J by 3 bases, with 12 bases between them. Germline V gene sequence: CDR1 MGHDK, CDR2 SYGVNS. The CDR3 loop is CASSVAEREETQYF. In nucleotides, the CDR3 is TGTGCCAGCAGTGTGGCAGAGAGAGAAGAGACCCAGTACTTC.

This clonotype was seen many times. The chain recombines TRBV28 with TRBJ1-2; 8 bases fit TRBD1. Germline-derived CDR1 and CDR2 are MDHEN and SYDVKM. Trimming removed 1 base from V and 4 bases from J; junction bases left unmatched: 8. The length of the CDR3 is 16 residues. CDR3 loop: CASSLFSGGDGYGYTF. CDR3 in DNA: TGTGCCAGCAGTTTATTTTCAGGGGGCGACGGCTATGGCTACACCTTC.

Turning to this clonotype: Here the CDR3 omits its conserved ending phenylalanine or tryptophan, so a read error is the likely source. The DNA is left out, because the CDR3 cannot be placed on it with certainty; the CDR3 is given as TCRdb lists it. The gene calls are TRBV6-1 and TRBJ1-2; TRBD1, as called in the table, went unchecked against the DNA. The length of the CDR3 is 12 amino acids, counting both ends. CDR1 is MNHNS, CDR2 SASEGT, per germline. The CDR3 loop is CASSPTGYGFTL.

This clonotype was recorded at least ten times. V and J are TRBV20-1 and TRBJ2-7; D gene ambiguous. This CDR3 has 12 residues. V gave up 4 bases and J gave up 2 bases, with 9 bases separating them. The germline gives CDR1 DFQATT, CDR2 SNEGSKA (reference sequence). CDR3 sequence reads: CSATDNTYEQYF. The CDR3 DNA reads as TGCAGTGCTACCGACAACACCTACGAGCAGTACTTC.

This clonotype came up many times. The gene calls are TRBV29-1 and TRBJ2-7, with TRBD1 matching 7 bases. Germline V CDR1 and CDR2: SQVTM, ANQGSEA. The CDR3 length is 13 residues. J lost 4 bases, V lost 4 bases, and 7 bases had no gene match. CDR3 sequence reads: CSVATGNAYEQYF. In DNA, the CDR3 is TGCAGCGTTGCGACAGGGAATGCGTACGAGCAGTACTTC.

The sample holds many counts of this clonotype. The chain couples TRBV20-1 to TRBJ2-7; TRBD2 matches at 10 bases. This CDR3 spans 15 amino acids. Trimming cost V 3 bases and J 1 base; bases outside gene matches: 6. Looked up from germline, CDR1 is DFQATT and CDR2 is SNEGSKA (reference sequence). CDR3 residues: CSASLAGVFSYEQYF. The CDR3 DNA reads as TGCAGTGCTAGTCTAGCGGGAGTCTTTTCCTACGAGCAGTACTTC.

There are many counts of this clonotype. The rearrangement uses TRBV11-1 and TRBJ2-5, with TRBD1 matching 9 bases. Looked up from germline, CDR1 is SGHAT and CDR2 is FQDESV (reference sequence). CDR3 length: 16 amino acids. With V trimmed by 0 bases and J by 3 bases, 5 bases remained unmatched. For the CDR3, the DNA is TGTGCCAGCAGCTTAGCGACAGGGGGACACGAAGAGACCCAGTACTTC. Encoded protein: CASSLATGGHEETQYF.

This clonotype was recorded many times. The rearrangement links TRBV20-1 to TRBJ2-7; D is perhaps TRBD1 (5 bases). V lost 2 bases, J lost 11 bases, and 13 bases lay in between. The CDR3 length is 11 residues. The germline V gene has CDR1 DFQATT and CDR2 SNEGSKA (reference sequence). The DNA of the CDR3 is TGCAGTGCTAGAATCGGTGAACAGGAGTACTTC. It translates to CSARIGEQEYF.

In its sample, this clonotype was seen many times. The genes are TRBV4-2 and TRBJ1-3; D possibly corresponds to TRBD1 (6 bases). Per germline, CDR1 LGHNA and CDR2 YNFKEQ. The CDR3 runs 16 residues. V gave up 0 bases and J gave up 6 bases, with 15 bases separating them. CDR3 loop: CASSQDRRGLQNTIYF. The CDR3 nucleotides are TGTGCCAGCAGCCAAGATCGACGGGGGCTTCAAAACACCATATATTTT.

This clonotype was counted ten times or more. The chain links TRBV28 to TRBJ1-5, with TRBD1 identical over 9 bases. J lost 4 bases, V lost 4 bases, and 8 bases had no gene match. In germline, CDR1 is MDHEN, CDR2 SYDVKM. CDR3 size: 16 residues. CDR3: CASSWGQGGKNQPQHF. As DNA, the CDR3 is TGTGCCAGCAGTTGGGGACAGGGTGGAAAGAATCAGCCCCAGCATTTT. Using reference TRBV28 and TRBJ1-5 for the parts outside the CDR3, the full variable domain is DVKVTQSSRYLVKRTGEKVFLECVQDMDHENMFWYRQDPGLGLRLIYFSYDVKMKEKGDIPEGYSVSREKKERFSLILESASTNQTSMYLCASSWGQGGKNQPQHFGDGTRLSIL.

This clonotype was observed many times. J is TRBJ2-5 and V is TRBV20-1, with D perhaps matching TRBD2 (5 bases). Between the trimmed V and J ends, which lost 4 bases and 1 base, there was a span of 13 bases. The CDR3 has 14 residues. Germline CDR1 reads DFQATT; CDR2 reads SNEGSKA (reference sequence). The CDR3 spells CSATKPSFQETQYF. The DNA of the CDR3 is TGCAGTGCTACTAAGCCTAGCTTCCAAGAGACCCAGTACTTC.

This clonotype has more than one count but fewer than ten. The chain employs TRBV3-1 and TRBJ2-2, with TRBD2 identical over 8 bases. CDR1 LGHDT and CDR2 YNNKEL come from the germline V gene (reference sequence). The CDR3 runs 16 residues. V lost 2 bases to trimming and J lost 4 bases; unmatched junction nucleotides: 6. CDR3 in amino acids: CASSQRAGVLTGELFF. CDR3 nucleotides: TGTGCCAGCAGCCAAAGAGCGGGGGTGCTCACCGGGGAGCTGTTTTTT.

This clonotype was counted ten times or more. The CDR3, as DNA: TGCGCCAGCAGCCGAGACAGGGCCCCCGGGGAGCTGTTTTTT. The encoded protein is CASSRDRAPGELFF. The chain links TRBV4-1 to TRBJ2-2; TRBD1 matches 7 bases. The J segment lost 6 bases and the V segment lost 4 bases, leaving 5 bases of the junction unmatched. CDR3 length equals 14 residues. In germline, CDR1 is MGHRA, CDR2 YSYEKL.

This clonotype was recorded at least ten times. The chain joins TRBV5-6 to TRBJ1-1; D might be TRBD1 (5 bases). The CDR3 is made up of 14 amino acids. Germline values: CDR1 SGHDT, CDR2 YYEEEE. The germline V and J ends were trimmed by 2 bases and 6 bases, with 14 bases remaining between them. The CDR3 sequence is CASSFGQGLSEAFF. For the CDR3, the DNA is TGTGCCAGCAGCTTCGGACAAGGTTTATCTGAAGCTTTCTTT.

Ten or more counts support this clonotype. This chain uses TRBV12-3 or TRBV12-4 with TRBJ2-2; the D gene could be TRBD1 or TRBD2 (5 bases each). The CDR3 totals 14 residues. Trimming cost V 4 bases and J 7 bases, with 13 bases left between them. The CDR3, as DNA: TGTGCCAGCAGTTACGGGACGATGGGCGGGGAGCTGTTTTTT. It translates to CASSYGTMGGELFF.

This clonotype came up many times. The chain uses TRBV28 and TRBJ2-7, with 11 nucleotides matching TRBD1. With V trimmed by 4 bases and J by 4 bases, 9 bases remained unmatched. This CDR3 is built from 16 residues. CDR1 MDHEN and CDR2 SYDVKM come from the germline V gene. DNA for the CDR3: TGTGCCAGCAGTTCAAGCGGACAGGGGGCTTTGTACGAGCAGTACTTC. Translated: CASSSSGQGALYEQYF.

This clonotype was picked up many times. CDR3 nucleotide sequence: TGTGCCAGCAGCGAATCCGGGACAGGTATGGATGAGCAGTTCTTC. Translating gives CASSESGTGMDEQFF. The rearrangement uses TRBV2 and TRBJ2-1; 8 nucleotides line up with TRBD1. Per the germline V gene, CDR1 is SNHLY and CDR2 is FYNNEI. J lost 8 bases, V lost 6 bases, and 12 bases had no gene match. CDR3 size: 15 residues. The whole variable domain, remainder taken from reference TRBV2 and TRBJ2-1, is EPEVTQTPSHQVTQMGQEVILRCVPISNHLYFYWYRQILGQKVEFLVSFYNNEISEKSEIFDDQFSVERPDGSNFTLKIRSTKLEDSAMYFCASSESGTGMDEQFFGPGTRLTVL.

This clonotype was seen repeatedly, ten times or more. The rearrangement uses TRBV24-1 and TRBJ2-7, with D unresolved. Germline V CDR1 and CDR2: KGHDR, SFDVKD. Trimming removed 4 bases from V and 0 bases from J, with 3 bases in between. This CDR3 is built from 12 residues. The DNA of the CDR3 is TGTGCCACCAGTGACAGCTCCTACGAGCAGTACTTC. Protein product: CATSDSSYEQYF.

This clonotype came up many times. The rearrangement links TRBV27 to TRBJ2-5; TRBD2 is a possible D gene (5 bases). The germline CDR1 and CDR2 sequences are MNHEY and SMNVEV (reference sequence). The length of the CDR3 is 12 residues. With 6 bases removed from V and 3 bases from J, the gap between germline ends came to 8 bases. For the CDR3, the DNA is TGTGCCAGCAGGGGAGCGGAAGAGACCCAGTACTTC. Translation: CASRGAEETQYF.

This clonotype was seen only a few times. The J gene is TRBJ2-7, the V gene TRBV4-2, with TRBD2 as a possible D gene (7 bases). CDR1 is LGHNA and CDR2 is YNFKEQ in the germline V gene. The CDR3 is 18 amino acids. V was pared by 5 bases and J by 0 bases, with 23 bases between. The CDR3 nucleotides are TGTGCCAGCAGCGGGGGGGCGCTGGGACTCCTAAGCTCCTACGAGCAGTACTTC. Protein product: CASSGGALGLLSSYEQYF.

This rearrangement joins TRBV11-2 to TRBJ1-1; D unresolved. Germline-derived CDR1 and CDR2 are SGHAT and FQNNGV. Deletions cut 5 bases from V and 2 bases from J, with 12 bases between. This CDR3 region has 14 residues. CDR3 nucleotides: TGTGCCAGCAGCGCCTGGACGGAAAACACTGAAGCTTTCTTT. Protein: CASSAWTENTEAFF. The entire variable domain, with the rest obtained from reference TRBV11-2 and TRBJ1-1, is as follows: EAGVAQSPRYKIIEKRQSVAFWCNPISGHATLYWYQQILGQGPKLLIQFQNNGVVDDSQLPKDRFSAERLKGVDSTLKIQPAKLEDSAVYLCASSAWTENTEAFFGQGTRLTVV.

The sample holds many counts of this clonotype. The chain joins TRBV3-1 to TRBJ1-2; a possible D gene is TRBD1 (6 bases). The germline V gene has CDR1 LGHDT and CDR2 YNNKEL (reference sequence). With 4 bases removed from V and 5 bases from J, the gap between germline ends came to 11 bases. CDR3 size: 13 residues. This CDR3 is CASSRDNGYGYTF. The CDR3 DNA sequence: TGTGCCAGCAGCCGGGACAATGGGTATGGCTACACCTTC.

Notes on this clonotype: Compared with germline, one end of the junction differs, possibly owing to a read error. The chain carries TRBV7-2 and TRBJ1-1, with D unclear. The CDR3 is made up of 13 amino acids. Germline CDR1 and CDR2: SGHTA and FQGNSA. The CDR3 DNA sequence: TGTGCCAGCAGTTTAGAGGAGGGCACTGAAGCTTTCTTT. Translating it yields CASSLEEGTEAFF.